This T cell receptor beta chain was captured by sequencing in a study of T-cell reconstitution after alpha-beta-depleted transplantation in children. For TCRbeta, the library was prepared with unique molecular identifiers. TCRdb reprocessed the PCR reads with MiXCR, giving one entry per CDR3 protein. This sample has about 870,000 distinct CDR3 sequences, with around 15% found just once. Regarding the study as a whole: Several hundred expanded graft clones reportedly gave rise to the alpha-beta T cells present about two months after transplant. From surviving recipient T cells and thymic progenitors came the high day-60 TCRbeta diversity observed in some patients. After one year, T-cell counts and TCRbeta diversity mostly came from new T cells.

As for this clonotype: Its antigen is unidentified.

The material sequenced was PBMCs, mostly from graft donor cells, taken 360 days after TCRalphabeta/CD19-depleted stem cell transplant. The receptor was derived from a male patient younger than 18 who had a stem cell transplant for acute lymphoblastic leukemia, so the T cells may come from the graft donor.

The chain's CDR3 is CAAQTGWDTEAFF. CDR3 DNA sequence: TGTGCCGCCCAGACAGGGTGGGACACTGAAGCTTTCTTT. The chain uses TRBV15 and TRBJ1-1; 7 nucleotides line up with TRBD1. Unmatched junction bases numbered 9, after V lost 11 bases and J lost 3 bases. The CDR3 extends over 13 amino acids. CDR1 and CDR2 (germline): LNHNV, YYDKDF (reference sequence).